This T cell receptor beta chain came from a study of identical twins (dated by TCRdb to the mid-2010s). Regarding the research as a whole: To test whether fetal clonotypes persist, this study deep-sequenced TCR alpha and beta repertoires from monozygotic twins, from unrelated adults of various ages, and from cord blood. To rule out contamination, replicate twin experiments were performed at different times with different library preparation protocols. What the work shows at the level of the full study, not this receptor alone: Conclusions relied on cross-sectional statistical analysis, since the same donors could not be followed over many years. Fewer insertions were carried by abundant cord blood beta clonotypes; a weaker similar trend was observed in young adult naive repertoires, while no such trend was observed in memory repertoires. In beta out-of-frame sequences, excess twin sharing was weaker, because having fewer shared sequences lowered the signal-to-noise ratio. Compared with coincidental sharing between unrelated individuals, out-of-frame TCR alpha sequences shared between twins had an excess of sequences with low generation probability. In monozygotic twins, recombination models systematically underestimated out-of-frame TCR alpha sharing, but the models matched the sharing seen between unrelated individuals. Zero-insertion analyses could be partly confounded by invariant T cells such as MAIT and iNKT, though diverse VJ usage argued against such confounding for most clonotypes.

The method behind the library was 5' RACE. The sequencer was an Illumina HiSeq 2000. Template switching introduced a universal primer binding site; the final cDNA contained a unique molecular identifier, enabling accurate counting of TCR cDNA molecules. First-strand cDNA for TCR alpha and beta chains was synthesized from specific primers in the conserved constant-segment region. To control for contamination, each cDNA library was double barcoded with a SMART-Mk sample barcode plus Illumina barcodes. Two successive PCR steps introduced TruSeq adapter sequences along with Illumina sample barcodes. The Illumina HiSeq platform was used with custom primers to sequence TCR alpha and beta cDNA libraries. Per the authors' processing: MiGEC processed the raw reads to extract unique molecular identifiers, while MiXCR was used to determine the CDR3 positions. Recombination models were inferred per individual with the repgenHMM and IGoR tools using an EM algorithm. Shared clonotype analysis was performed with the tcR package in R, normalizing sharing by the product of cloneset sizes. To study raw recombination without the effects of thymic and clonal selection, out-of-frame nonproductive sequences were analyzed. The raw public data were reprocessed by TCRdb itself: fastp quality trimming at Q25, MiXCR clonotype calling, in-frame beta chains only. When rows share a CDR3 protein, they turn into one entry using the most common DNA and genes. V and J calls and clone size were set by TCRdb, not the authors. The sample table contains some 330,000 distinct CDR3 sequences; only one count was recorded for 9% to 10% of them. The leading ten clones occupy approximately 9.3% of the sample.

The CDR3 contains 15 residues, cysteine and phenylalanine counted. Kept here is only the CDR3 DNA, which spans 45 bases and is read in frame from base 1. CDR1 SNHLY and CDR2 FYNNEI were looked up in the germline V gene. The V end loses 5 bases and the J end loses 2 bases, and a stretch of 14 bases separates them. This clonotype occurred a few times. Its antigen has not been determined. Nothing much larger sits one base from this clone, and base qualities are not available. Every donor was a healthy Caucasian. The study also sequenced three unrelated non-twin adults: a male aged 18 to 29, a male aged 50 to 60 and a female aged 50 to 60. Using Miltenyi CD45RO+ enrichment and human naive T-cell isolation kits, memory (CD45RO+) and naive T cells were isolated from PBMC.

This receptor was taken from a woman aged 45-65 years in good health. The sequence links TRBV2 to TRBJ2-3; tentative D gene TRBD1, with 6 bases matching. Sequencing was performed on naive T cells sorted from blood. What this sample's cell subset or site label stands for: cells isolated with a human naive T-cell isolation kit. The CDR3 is CASSIQGTPTDTQYF. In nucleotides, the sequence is TGTGCCAGCAGTATCCAGGGGACCCCCACAGATACGCAGTATTTT.